The 14 T cell receptor beta chains reported below all come from one sample, sequenced in a study of blood T cell repertoires in COVID-19. Here immunoSEQ multiplex PCR was the method, and the copy in TCRdb shows in-frame clones only, minus some. The table lists 300,000 to 450,000 clones, 87% of them singletons. The sequencing input was peripheral blood. The receptors were sampled from a woman younger than 45 with COVID-19, enrolled during active disease.

This clone has a single count. The rearrangement links TRBV5-6 to TRBJ2-7, with a possible D match to TRBD1 (5 bases). Trimming left V 6 bases short and J 6 bases short, with 25 bases between. This CDR3 has 16 amino acids. Germline loops: CDR1 SGHDT, CDR2 YYEEEE. The CDR3 is CASNLGGQGSFGEQYF. CDR3 sequence (DNA): TGTGCCAGCAACCTTGGTGGGCAGGGTTCTTTCGGCGAGCAGTACTTC.

The chain carries TRBV4-3 and TRBJ1-6; D not certain. Trimming removed 0 bases from V and 5 bases from J, with 8 bases in between. The V gene's germline CDR1 is LGHNA and CDR2 YSLEER. CDR3 length: 15 residues. CDR3 amino acids: CASSQDRPNNSPLHF. CDR3 coding DNA: TGCGCCAGCAGCCAAGACAGGCCTAATAATTCACCCCTCCACTTT.

V gene TRBV3-1 (or the pseudogene TRBV3-2) combines with J gene TRBJ2-6; the match to TRBD2 covers 9 bases. The CDR3 runs to 18 residues. Germline-derived CDR1 and CDR2 are LGHDT and YNNKEL (reference sequence). The ends lost 3 bases at V and 4 bases at J; junction bases unmatched: 10. This CDR3 reads CASSQWGGRAKGANVLTF. In DNA, the CDR3 is TGTGCCAGCAGCCAGTGGGGCGGGAGGGCGAAAGGGGCCAACGTCCTGACTTTC.

The V gene is TRBV28, the J gene TRBJ2-5; 7 bases map to TRBD1. The CDR3 has 14 residues. Trimming cost V 4 bases and J 1 base; bases outside gene matches: 3. Germline V gene sequence: CDR1 MDHEN, CDR2 SYDVKM. CDR3 sequence reads: CASSSGTAQETQYF. The CDR3 nucleotides read TGTGCCAGCAGTTCCGGGACAGCCCAAGAGACCCAGTACTTC.

The J gene is TRBJ2-2, the V gene TRBV9; possible D gene TRBD1, 6 bases. The CDR3 runs to 18 residues. The V gene lost 1 base and the J gene lost 5 bases, with 21 bases spanning the gap. CDR1 is SGDLS, CDR2 YYNGEE, per germline. In DNA form, the CDR3 reads TGTGCCAGCAGCGTAAAACCCCTGACAGGTCAGAGTACCGGGGAGCTGTTTTTT. Its translation is CASSVKPLTGQSTGELFF.

The rearrangement uses TRBV4-1 and TRBJ1-1; unclear D gene. V gave up 6 bases and J gave up 0 bases, with 8 bases separating them. The CDR3 has 13 residues. CDR1 is MGHRA, CDR2 YSYEKL, per germline. Here the CDR3 reads CASSWEMNTEAFF. CDR3 bases: TGCGCCAGCAGTTGGGAGATGAACACTGAAGCTTTCTTT.

This clone was found a few times. The chain has TRBV28 and TRBJ2-7, with D unclear. Germline lookup yields CDR1 MDHEN and CDR2 SYDVKM. The CDR3 covers 12 residues. Trimming took off 3 bases at V and 3 bases at J, with 6 bases between the two ends. CDR3 nucleotides: TGTGCCAGCAGTTTTTCCCTCTACGAGCAGTACTTC. Encoded protein: CASSFSLYEQYF.

The chain combines TRBV19 with TRBJ1-5; D is undetermined. The CDR3 totals 14 residues. The V gene's germline CDR1 is LNHDA and CDR2 SQIVND (reference sequence). The V and J ends lost 2 bases and 4 bases respectively, with 9 bases between them. The CDR3 coding sequence is TGTGCCAGTAGTATAAGGGAGGGAAATCAGCCCCAGCATTTT. Amino acids: CASSIREGNQPQHF.

The chain links TRBV10-3 to TRBJ1-1; D is possibly TRBD1 (6 bases). The V gene's germline CDR1 is ENHRY and CDR2 SYGVKD. The CDR3 length is 14 residues. Trimming removed 6 bases from V and 3 bases from J, with 14 bases in between. The CDR3 spells CAIRVRPGDTEAFF. CDR3 nucleotides: TGTGCCATCAGAGTCCGGCCAGGGGACACTGAAGCTTTCTTT.

This sequence joins TRBV19 and TRBJ1-1; D is perhaps TRBD1 (5 bases). Trimming removed 3 bases at V and 5 bases at J, with 13 bases between. The CDR3 is made up of 14 amino acids. Germline V gene data show CDR1 as LNHDA and CDR2 as SQIVND (reference sequence). CDR3 coding DNA: TGTGCCAGTAGTATCGGGGGTCGCGCGACTGAAGCTTTCTTT. Protein sequence: CASSIGGRATEAFF. The variable domain in full, completed from reference TRBV19 and TRBJ1-1, reads DGGITQSPKYLFRKEGQNVTLSCEQNLNHDAMYWYRQDPGQGLRLIYYSQIVNDFQKGDIAEGYSVSREKKESFPLTVTSAQKNPTAFYLCASSIGGRATEAFFGQGTRLTVV.

The J gene is TRBJ1-4, the V gene TRBV28, with TRBD1 matching 9 bases. The junction had 7 bases not matched to a gene; V was cut back by 5 bases and J by 3 bases. Germline V gene sequence: CDR1 MDHEN, CDR2 SYDVKM. CDR3 size: 16 residues. CDR3 sequence (DNA): TGTGCCAGCAGTAGGGACAGGGTGTCTGCTAATGAAAAACTGTTTTTT. Protein sequence: CASSRDRVSANEKLFF.

The V gene is TRBV18, the J gene TRBJ2-5, with D possibly being TRBD1 (6 bases). Looked up from germline, CDR1 is KGHSH and CDR2 is LQKENI. This CDR3 comprises 16 residues. The ends were cut back, 0 bases at V and 7 bases at J, with 18 bases in the middle. The CDR3 spells CASSPPGGGVPRTQYF. For the CDR3, the DNA is TGTGCCAGCTCACCACCTGGGGGCGGAGTCCCCAGGACCCAGTACTTC. Full variable domain (missing parts from reference TRBV18 and TRBJ2-5): NAGVMQNPRHLVRRRGQEARLRCSPMKGHSHVYWYRQLPEEGLKFMVYLQKENIIDESGMPKERFSAEFPKEGPSILRIQQVVRGDSAAYFCASSPPGGGVPRTQYFGPGTRLLVL.

This sequence joins TRBV5-1 and TRBJ2-3, with D possibly TRBD2 on 6 matching bases. Trimming stripped 0 bases from V and 6 bases from J, with 17 bases between. Germline V lookup: CDR1 SGHRS, CDR2 YFSETQ. The CDR3 sequence is 16 residues long. The CDR3 DNA reads as TGCGCCAGCAGCTTGGTGGAGGCGGGATCGGGCGATACGCAGTATTTT. Its translation is CASSLVEAGSGDTQYF.

This chain joins TRBV5-4 and TRBJ2-7, with 11 positions matching TRBD1. The germline gives CDR1 SGHNT, CDR2 YYREEE (reference sequence). V shed 0 bases, J shed 7 bases, and the junction held 6 bases outside the gene matches. This CDR3 region has 15 residues. The CDR3 DNA follows: TGTGCCAGCAGCTTGGGCCCGGGACAGGGGGGTGAGCAGTACTTC. Amino acid sequence: CASSLGPGQGGEQYF. Complete variable domain (other parts from reference TRBV5-4 and TRBJ2-7): ETGVTQSPTHLIKTRGQQVTLRCSSQSGHNTVSWYQQALGQGPQFIFQYYREEENGRGNFPPRFSGLQFPNYSSELNVNALELDDSALYLCASSLGPGQGGEQYFGPGTRLTVT.